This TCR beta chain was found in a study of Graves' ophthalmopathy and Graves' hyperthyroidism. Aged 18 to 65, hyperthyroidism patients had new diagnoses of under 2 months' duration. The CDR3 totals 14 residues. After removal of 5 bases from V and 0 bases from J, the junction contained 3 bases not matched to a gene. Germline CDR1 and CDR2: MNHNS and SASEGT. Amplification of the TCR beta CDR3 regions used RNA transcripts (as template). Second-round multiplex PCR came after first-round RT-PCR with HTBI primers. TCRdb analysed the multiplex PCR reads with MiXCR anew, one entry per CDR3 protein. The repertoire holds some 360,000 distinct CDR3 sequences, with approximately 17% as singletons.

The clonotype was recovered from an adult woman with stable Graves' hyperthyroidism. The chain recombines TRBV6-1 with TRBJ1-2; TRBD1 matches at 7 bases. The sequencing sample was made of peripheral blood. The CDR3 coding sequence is TGTGCCAGCAGTACCGGACAGGCTAACTATGGCTACACCTTC. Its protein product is CASSTGQANYGYTF.